This record covers a single T cell receptor (beta chain). Its antigen is not identified. This sample was taken from a study of blood T cells in healthy people across ages. Study conclusions and caveats: With naive T cell percentage, TCR beta diversity showed a strong correlation. In the absence of known donor CMV status, changes in expanded clonotypes were possibly confounded.

CDR3 length: 17 amino acids. Germline CDR1 SEHNR, CDR2 FQNEAQ (reference sequence). J gave up 8 bases and V 3 bases, and 13 bases lay outside the gene matches. Individuals who donated were healthy Caucasians from Russia aged about 6 to 90. Primed by a sample-barcoded 5' primer and a J-beta primer mix, a second PCR proceeded for about 6 to 11 cycles. Every cDNA molecule bore a tag from a template-switch adaptor containing 12 random nucleotides. One entry per CDR3 protein results from TCRdb running MiXCR on the 5' RACE reads. The sample lists about 810,000 distinct CDR3 sequences, approximately 35% seen once, with 13% in the top ten.

The receptor comes from a young man in good health. V gene TRBV7-9 combines with J gene TRBJ2-1, with 10 nucleotides matching TRBD2. The source material was blood. Here the CDR3 reads CASSFNSGGSLTYEQFF. The CDR3 DNA sequence: TGTGCCAGCAGCTTCAATAGCGGGGGGTCACTCACCTATGAGCAGTTCTTC.